This is a list of T cell receptor beta chains from one sample in a study of T cells after yellow fever vaccination. Using its own MiXCR run on the 5' RACE reads, TCRdb lists one record per CDR3 protein. The sample lists some 670,000 distinct CDR3 sequences; about 12% were seen once. Sequenced here: PBMCs, sampled on the day of the yellow fever booster vaccination. These receptors all stem from a man younger than 45 who received the YFV17D yellow fever vaccine. Both conserved end residues are part of each CDR3. A D gene is named only where the DNA matches it firmly. Some rows have no size entry. The others give once, few or many, or a class for an expanded clone.

.	TRBV29-1	TRBJ1-1	few	CSVQHKNTEAFF	TGCAGCGTCCAGCACAAAAACACTGAAGCTTTCTTT
.	TRBV27	TRBJ2-7	.	CASSQQAIYEHYF	TGTGCCAGCAGTCAACAGGCGATCTACGAGCATTACTTC
TRBD1	TRBV12-3/TRBV12-4	TRBJ1-1	few	CASSLKGGWNTEAFF	TGTGCCAGCAGTTTAAAAGGGGGCTGGAACACTGAAGCTTTCTTT
.	TRBV10-3	TRBJ2-1	few	CAISESIAKYNEQFF	TGTGCCATCAGTGAGTCAATAGCTAAATACAATGAGCAGTTCTTC
TRBD2	TRBV7-2	TRBJ2-7	few	CASSLDPAGGQEQYF	TGTGCCAGCAGCTTAGATCCAGCGGGAGGACAAGAGCAGTACTTC
.	TRBV6-4	TRBJ2-1	.	CASSHDQHNEQFF	TGTGCCAGCAGCCACGACCAGCACAATGAGCAGTTCTTC
TRBD2	TRBV4-3	TRBJ2-3	.	CASSQGPGLALDTQYF	TGCGCCAGCAGCCAGGGGCCGGGACTAGCATTAGATACGCAGTATTTT
TRBD1	TRBV29-1	TRBJ2-5	.	CSARRGSGYQETQYF	TGCAGCGCCCGCAGGGGGTCCGGGTACCAAGAGACCCAGTACTTC
.	TRBV27	TRBJ1-2	many	CASSLSGGYGYTF	TGTGCCAGCAGTTTGTCAGGCGGCTATGGCTACACCTTC
.	TRBV10-3	TRBJ1-1	.	CAISGLNTEAFF	TGTGCCATCAGTGGACTAAACACTGAAGCTTTCTTT
.	TRBV10-3	TRBJ2-7	.	CAINQGHDYEQYF	TGTGCCATCAACCAGGGACACGATTACGAGCAGTACTTC
TRBD2	TRBV7-2	TRBJ2-7	.	CASSKGLVGYEQYF	TGTGCCAGCAGTAAGGGACTAGTCGGCTACGAGCAGTACTTC
.	TRBV14	TRBJ1-1	few	CASSQVTLTEAFF	TGTGCCAGCAGCCAAGTCACTTTGACAGAAGCTTTCTTT
.	TRBV9	TRBJ1-5	few	CASSVDSNSNQPQHF	TGTGCCAGCAGCGTAGACAGTAATAGCAATCAGCCCCAGCATTTT
.	TRBV18	TRBJ2-1	.	CASIDQPGAHNEQFF	TGTGCCAGCATCGACCAGCCTGGGGCCCACAATGAGCAGTTCTTC
.	TRBV12-3/TRBV12-4	TRBJ2-1	many	CASSPSRLHEQFF	TGTGCCAGCAGTCCCTCCCGGTTACATGAGCAGTTCTTC
.	TRBV19	TRBJ2-3	.	CASREQGGTDTQYF	TGTGCCAGTAGAGAACAGGGAGGCACAGATACGCAGTATTTT
.	TRBV7-9	TRBJ2-7	.	CASSLRLVDGIPYEQYF	TGTGCCAGCAGCTTGCGGCTGGTTGACGGGATACCCTACGAGCAGTACTTC
.	TRBV7-9	TRBJ2-3	.	CASSLGPPDTQYF	TGTGCCAGCAGCTTAGGTCCCCCAGATACGCAGTATTTT
.	TRBV6-5	TRBJ2-7	few	CASSYSSGAHYEQYF	TGTGCCAGCAGTTACTCCTCGGGAGCACACTACGAGCAGTACTTC
.	TRBV12-3/TRBV12-4	TRBJ2-3	.	CASTDFGGTDTQYF	TGTGCCAGCACCGACTTTGGGGGCACAGATACGCAGTATTTT
.	TRBV20-1	TRBJ2-4	many	CSASQLAAKNIQYF	TGCAGTGCTTCCCAGTTGGCGGCCAAAAACATTCAGTACTTC
TRBD2	TRBV7-2	TRBJ2-1	many	CASSLGGLATHRGQFF	TGTGCCAGCAGCTTAGGGGGACTAGCGACCCATCGAGGGCAGTTCTTC
.	TRBV20-1	TRBJ2-3	.	CSARDGRGQYF	TGCAGTGCTAGAGATGGGCGGGGGCAGTATTTT
.	TRBV7-3	TRBJ2-3	few	CASSLGLLGRTDTQYF	TGTGCCAGCAGCTTGGGGCTACTGGGCCGCACAGATACGCAGTATTTT
TRBD2	TRBV30	TRBJ2-1	.	CAWSSTSGYNEQFF	TGTGCCTGGAGTTCAACTAGCGGTTATAATGAGCAGTTCTTC
.	TRBV20-1	TRBJ2-7	few	CSARIGVSGYEQYF	TGCAGTGCTAGAATCGGTGTAAGCGGCTACGAGCAGTACTTC
.	TRBV7-2	TRBJ2-3	few	CASSKRRTSTDTQYF	TGTGCCAGCAGCAAGCGGAGGACTAGCACAGATACGCAGTATTTT
.	TRBV27	TRBJ1-6	.	CASSSAGVPNNSPLHF	TGTGCCAGCAGTTCCGCAGGGGTACCAAATAATTCACCCCTCCACTTT
.	TRBV12-3/TRBV12-4	TRBJ2-7	.	CASSLRLFPEQYF	TGTGCCAGCAGTTTACGCCTTTTCCCCGAGCAGTACTTC
TRBD2	TRBV5-1	TRBJ2-7	.	CASSSGLAGTYYEQYF	TGCGCCAGCAGTTCTGGACTAGCGGGAACCTACTACGAGCAGTACTTC
TRBD1	TRBV18	TRBJ1-6	many	CASSPGTGGNSPLHF	TGTGCCAGCTCACCAGGGACAGGGGGTAATTCACCCCTCCACTTT
.	TRBV12-3/TRBV12-4	TRBJ2-7	many	CASSRGYDEQYF	TGTGCCAGCAGTCGGGGGTACGACGAGCAGTACTTC
.	TRBV7-2	TRBJ2-1	many	CASSLPGLIEQFF	TGTGCCAGCAGCTTACCGGGTTTGATTGAGCAGTTCTTC
.	TRBV20-1	TRBJ2-3	few	CSARAASTDTQYF	TGCAGTGCTAGAGCGGCTAGCACAGATACGCAGTATTTT
TRBD2	TRBV10-3	TRBJ2-7	few	CAIRDSGLETYEQYF	TGTGCCATCAGGGACTCGGGACTAGAGACCTACGAGCAGTACTTC
.	TRBV20-1	TRBJ2-7	few	CSARWVSDEQYF	TGCAGTGCTAGGTGGGTAAGCGACGAGCAGTACTTC
.	TRBV7-2	TRBJ2-3	.	CASSSRLDGRDTQYF	TGTGCCAGCAGCTCCCGCCTAGATGGGCGTGATACGCAGTATTTT
.	TRBV6-5	TRBJ2-1	.	CASSSEFNEQFF	TGTGCCAGCAGTTCGGAATTCAATGAGCAGTTCTTC
.	TRBV7-2	TRBJ2-7	few	CASSPPSANSYEQYF	TGTGCCAGCAGCCCCCCTAGCGCCAACTCCTACGAGCAGTACTTC
TRBD2	TRBV7-3	TRBJ2-3	few	CASSLSGGRTDTQYF	TGTGCCAGCAGCTTAAGCGGGGGACGCACAGATACGCAGTATTTT
TRBD2	TRBV7-2	TRBJ2-5	few	CASSLHSRELQETQYF	TGTGCCAGCAGCCTTCACTCGCGGGAGCTTCAAGAGACCCAGTACTTC
TRBD2	TRBV6-5	TRBJ2-1	few	CASSYKSGDYNEQFF	TGTGCCAGCAGTTATAAAAGCGGGGACTACAATGAGCAGTTCTTC
TRBD2	TRBV7-9	TRBJ2-7	.	CASTPGTSVYEQYF	TGTGCCAGCACCCCCGGGACTAGCGTTTACGAGCAGTACTTC
.	TRBV27	TRBJ2-5	.	CASSSRLGQETQYF	TGTGCCAGCAGTTCCAGGTTGGGTCAAGAGACCCAGTACTTC
.	TRBV4-3	TRBJ2-7	few	CASSQARRAYEQYF	TGCGCCAGCAGCCAAGCTCGGCGAGCCTACGAGCAGTACTTC
.	TRBV12-3/TRBV12-4	TRBJ1-5	many	CASSLVGGQPQHF	TGTGCCAGCAGTTTAGTTGGGGGTCAGCCCCAGCATTTT
.	TRBV20-1	TRBJ2-5	few	CSASQTGSQETQYF	TGCAGTGCTAGCCAAACCGGCAGCCAAGAGACCCAGTACTTC
.	TRBV5-1	TRBJ2-1	.	CTSSKHDSYNEQFF	TGCACCAGCAGCAAGCACGACTCCTACAATGAGCAGTTCTTC
.	TRBV4-1	TRBJ2-7	few	CASSQRDGAYEQYF	TGCGCCAGCAGCCAACGGGACGGAGCCTACGAGCAGTACTTC
.	TRBV7-9	TRBJ1-6	few	CASSPDTGSVPPLHF	TGTGCCAGCAGCCCCGATACTGGATCCGTCCCACCCCTCCACTTT
TRBD2	TRBV5-5	TRBJ2-2	few	CASSLVPSGIGELFF	TGTGCCAGCAGCTTGGTTCCTAGCGGAATCGGGGAGCTGTTTTTT
.	TRBV30	TRBJ2-1	.	CAWRRGAGYNEQFF	TGTGCCTGGAGGAGGGGGGCAGGCTACAATGAGCAGTTCTTC
.	TRBV20-1	TRBJ2-7	.	CSARGTQDYEQYF	TGCAGTGCTAGGGGGACTCAAGACTACGAGCAGTACTTC
.	TRBV30	TRBJ1-1	.	CAWSVGSSTMNTEAFF	TGTGCCTGGAGTGTGGGTTCAAGCACGATGAACACTGAAGCTTTCTTT